The subject of this entry is one TCR beta chain. Its specificity is not known. CDR3 length equals 13 residues. The germline V and J ends were trimmed by 5 bases and 0 bases, with 7 bases remaining between them. Germline loops: CDR1 SNHLY, CDR2 FYNNEI. The data derive from a study of shared clonotypes between healthy human individuals. Study processing details: Filtering differed since immunoSEQ provided only junctions, with no quality scores. TCRdb keeps only in-frame clones here, not all; method: immunoSEQ multiplex PCR. V and J calls and clone size are copied from that table; D and trimming were computed from the DNA. The sample lists 2 million to 3 million clones; 85% to 95% were seen once. Study-wide results and caveats: Relative to memory subsets, naive subsets generally showed larger estimated richness. Depth was large, yet rarefaction showed that sorted-subset sequencing was incomplete.

J is TRBJ1-1 and V is TRBV2; no clear D gene. Material: naive CD4+ T cells sorted from blood. Subset here: CD45RA+ positively selected. The TCR was taken from a man between 18 and 29 years old in good health. The CDR3 sequence: CASSLTVNTEAFF. Here the CDR3 DNA reads TGTGCCAGCAGTCTGACGGTGAACACTGAAGCTTTCTTT.